These 21 T cell receptor beta chains were sequenced from one sample in a study of blood T cell repertoires in COVID-19. TCRdb's copy holds only in-frame clones and misses some; the assay was immunoSEQ multiplex PCR. The table has fewer than 250,000 clones, 87% seen once. The sample consisted of PBMCs or T cells enriched from blood (not recorded which). Receptors were obtained from a woman aged 25 to 39 with acute COVID-19.

The chain uses TRBV2 and TRBJ1-1; D might be TRBD1 (5 bases). This CDR3 has 13 amino acids. Trimming removed 6 bases at V and 3 bases at J, with 11 bases between. Germline assignment: CDR1 SNHLY and CDR2 FYNNEI. DNA of the CDR3: TGTGCCAGCAGGGGGCAGTTGGACACTGAAGCTTTCTTT. It encodes CASRGQLDTEAFF. Full variable domain (rest looked up from reference TRBV2 and TRBJ1-1): EPEVTQTPSHQVTQMGQEVILRCVPISNHLYFYWYRQILGQKVEFLVSFYNNEISEKSEIFDDQFSVERPDGSNFTLKIRSTKLEDSAMYFCASRGQLDTEAFFGQGTRLTVV.

The rearrangement uses TRBV29-1 and TRBJ1-1; TRBD1 agrees at 7 bases. This CDR3 comprises 13 residues. The J segment lost 4 bases and the V segment lost 4 bases, leaving 6 bases of the junction unmatched. Germline CDR1 SQVTM, CDR2 ANQGSEA. This CDR3 reads CSVGGQLFTEAFF. In DNA, the CDR3 is TGCAGCGTTGGGGGACAGCTTTTCACTGAAGCTTTCTTT.

The genes are TRBV12-3 or TRBV12-4 and TRBJ1-6; 8 bases line up with TRBD1. The CDR3 loop spans 13 amino acids. V lost 5 bases and J lost 12; bases outside the gene matches: 6. CDR3 bases: TGTGCCAGCAGTCTCGACAGGGGTAAACCCCTCCACTTT. Encoded protein: CASSLDRGKPLHF.

The genes are TRBV6-2 or TRBV6-3 and TRBJ2-7; D might be TRBD2 (5 bases). V was shortened by 6 bases and J by 5 bases, with 8 bases between the two germline ends. The CDR3 is 11 amino acids. Germline V gene data show CDR1 as MNHEY and CDR2 as SVGEGT. The CDR3, as DNA: TGTGCCAGCAGCCCCGGGGACGAGCAGTACTTC. Encoded protein: CASSPGDEQYF.

This chain joins TRBV3-1 (or the pseudogene TRBV3-2) and TRBJ1-1; D possibly corresponds to TRBD1 (6 bases). CDR1 and CDR2 from the germline V gene are LGHDT and YNNKEL (reference sequence). V was shortened by 2 bases and J by 1 base, with 8 bases between the two germline ends. This CDR3 is 14 amino acids long. CDR3 loop: CASSQQGRNTEAFF. CDR3 nucleotide sequence: TGTGCCAGCAGCCAACAGGGGAGGAACACTGAAGCTTTCTTT.

The DNA of the CDR3 is TGCGCCAGCAGTTACGAAGGACAGTCGAACACTGAAGCTTTCTTT. Translating gives CASSYEGQSNTEAFF. The rearrangement joins TRBV5-1 to TRBJ1-1; TRBD1 might be the D (6 bases). From germline, CDR1 is SGHRS and CDR2 YFSETQ. The CDR3 sequence is 15 residues long. Trimming took off 5 bases at V and 1 base at J, with 15 bases between the two ends.

The chain joins TRBV3-1 (or the pseudogene TRBV3-2) to TRBJ1-1; D remains ambiguous. With 3 bases removed from V and 1 base from J, the gap between germline ends came to 9 bases. Per the germline V gene, CDR1 is LGHDT and CDR2 is YNNKEL (reference sequence). The CDR3 is 14 residues long. CDR3: CASSHGRRNTEAFF. Written as DNA, the CDR3 is TGTGCCAGCAGCCATGGCAGGCGGAACACTGAAGCTTTCTTT.

The V gene is TRBV19, the J gene TRBJ1-1; D call uncertain. Germline V gives CDR1 LNHDA, CDR2 SQIVND (reference sequence). The germline V and J ends were trimmed by 6 bases and 8 bases, with 19 bases remaining between them. The CDR3 loop spans 14 amino acids. For the CDR3, the DNA is TGTGCCAGTAGCCCCGGGGAGGTGCGGATCGAAGCTTTCTTT. It is translated as CASSPGEVRIEAFF.

The chain carries TRBV6-5 and TRBJ1-6, with TRBD1 identical over 10 bases. Germline V gives CDR1 MNHEY, CDR2 SVGAGI. The trim removed 7 bases at V and 9 bases at J, leaving 9 bases unmatched. This CDR3 is built from 15 residues. The CDR3 DNA reads TGTGCCAGCACCCGCTCGGGACAGGGGATTTCACCCCTCCACTTT. This sequence encodes CASTRSGQGISPLHF.

This clone was seen only once. The V call is TRBV12-3 or TRBV12-4, the J call TRBJ1-1; D is undetermined. This CDR3 has 13 residues. Trimming cost V 5 bases and J 8 bases, with 15 bases left between them. The CDR3 nucleotides read TGTGCCAGCAGTACACTGGCTAGTAGAGAAGCTTTCTTT. Its translation is CASSTLASREAFF.

This clone was seen more than once but under ten times. The V and J genes are TRBV6-5 and TRBJ2-2, with TRBD2 matching 8 bases. CDR1 MNHEY and CDR2 SVGAGI come from the germline V gene. The J segment lost 7 bases and the V segment lost 0 bases, leaving 4 bases of the junction unmatched. The CDR3 has 15 amino acids. The CDR3 here is CASSYSRGRIGELFF. The CDR3 region has the DNA TGTGCCAGCAGTTACTCGCGCGGGAGGATCGGGGAGCTGTTTTTT.

This chain uses TRBV11-3 with TRBJ2-3, with 11 bases aligning to TRBD2. CDR3 length equals 14 residues. V lost 4 bases, J lost 11 bases, and 8 bases stayed unmatched. CDR1 is SGHNT and CDR2 is YENEEA in the germline V gene. The CDR3 protein is CASSSGLAGEMQYF. The CDR3 DNA sequence: TGTGCCAGCAGCTCAGGACTAGCGGGCGAGATGCAGTATTTT.

This clone was seen more than once but under ten times. The gene calls are TRBV12-5 and TRBJ1-3; 8 positions match TRBD1. Germline lookup yields CDR1 LGHNT and CDR2 FRNRAP. This CDR3 comprises 18 residues. Unmatched junction bases numbered 10, after V lost 3 bases and J lost 0 bases. CDR3 amino acids: CASGFLLRDRISGNTIYF. For the CDR3, the DNA is TGTGCTAGTGGTTTTTTGCTCCGGGACAGGATCTCTGGAAACACCATATATTTT.

The chain links TRBV5-5 to TRBJ2-1, with D perhaps matching TRBD2 (6 bases). The CDR3 length is 14 residues. The V end was cut by 4 bases, the J end by 4 bases, with 12 bases between. The germline CDR1 and CDR2 sequences are SGHKS and YYEKEE (reference sequence). The CDR3 sequence: CASSVGGGYNEQFF. Written as DNA, the CDR3 is TGTGCCAGCAGCGTTGGTGGGGGGTACAATGAGCAGTTCTTC. The full variable domain, completed using reference TRBV5-5 and TRBJ2-1, is DAGVTQSPTHLIKTRGQQVTLRCSPISGHKSVSWYQQVLGQGPQFIFQYYEKEERGRGNFPDRFSARQFPNYSSELNVNALLLGDSALYLCASSVGGGYNEQFFGPGTRLTVL.

The chain joins TRBV11-2 to TRBJ2-4, with unresolved D. CDR1 and CDR2 from the germline V gene are SGHAT and FQNNGV. The CDR3 runs to 11 residues. The V and J ends lost 5 bases and 9 bases respectively, with 8 bases between them. The CDR3 protein is CASSPEFIQYF. As DNA, the CDR3 is TGTGCCAGCAGCCCCGAGTTCATTCAGTACTTC.

V and J are TRBV3-1 (or the pseudogene TRBV3-2) and TRBJ1-1; weak D call: TRBD1 (6 bases). Trimming took off 5 bases at V and 0 bases at J, with 13 bases between the two ends. The CDR3 covers 15 residues. Germline V gives CDR1 LGHDT, CDR2 YNNKEL (reference sequence). The CDR3 region has the DNA TGTGCCAGCAGCGACCAGGGGACAATGAACACTGAAGCTTTCTTT. Its protein is CASSDQGTMNTEAFF.

The chain joins TRBV5-1 to TRBJ2-2; TRBD1 matches 8 bases. This CDR3 has 16 amino acids. V lost 3 bases to trimming and J lost 3 bases; unmatched junction nucleotides: 7. Germline CDR1 SGHRS, CDR2 YFSETQ. The CDR3 bases are TGCGCCAGCAGCTCCCTACAGGGGGATGACACCGGGGAGCTGTTTTTT. It encodes CASSSLQGDDTGELFF.

This clone was seen at least ten times. This chain links TRBV3-1 (or the pseudogene TRBV3-2) with TRBJ1-2; weak D call: TRBD1 (5 bases). The V end was cut by 0 bases, the J end by 0 bases, with 11 bases between. The CDR3 length is 16 residues. Germline-derived CDR1 and CDR2 are LGHDT and YNNKEL (reference sequence). The CDR3 protein is CASSQDLGAANYGYTF. CDR3 coding DNA: TGTGCCAGCAGCCAAGATCTAGGGGCAGCTAACTATGGCTACACCTTC.

The rearrangement joins TRBV25-1 to TRBJ1-1; D gene ambiguous. Deletions cut 7 bases from V and 3 bases from J, with 6 bases between. The CDR3 has 11 residues. Germline V gene data show CDR1 as MGHDK and CDR2 as SYGVNS. In DNA, the CDR3 is TGTGCCAGCACCGTAGACACTGAAGCTTTCTTT. Translation: CASTVDTEAFF.

This clone has a single count. The chain is built from TRBV12-5 and TRBJ1-1, with D unresolved. Per germline, CDR1 LGHNT and CDR2 FRNRAP. There are 13 residues in the CDR3. With 5 bases removed from V and 0 bases from J, the gap between germline ends came to 7 bases. The CDR3 spells CASGPAMNTEAFF. The DNA for the CDR3 is TGTGCTAGTGGTCCCGCTATGAACACTGAAGCTTTCTTT.

V gene TRBV20-1 combines with J gene TRBJ2-3, with TRBD2 matching 11 bases. V shed 3 bases and J 4 bases; nucleotides not matched to a gene: 6. CDR1 and CDR2 from the germline V gene are DFQATT and SNEGSKA (reference sequence). There are 15 residues in the CDR3. CDR3 bases: TGCAGTGCTAGTAAACTAGCGGGGGCCGCAGATACGCAGTATTTT. Its protein product is CSASKLAGAADTQYF.